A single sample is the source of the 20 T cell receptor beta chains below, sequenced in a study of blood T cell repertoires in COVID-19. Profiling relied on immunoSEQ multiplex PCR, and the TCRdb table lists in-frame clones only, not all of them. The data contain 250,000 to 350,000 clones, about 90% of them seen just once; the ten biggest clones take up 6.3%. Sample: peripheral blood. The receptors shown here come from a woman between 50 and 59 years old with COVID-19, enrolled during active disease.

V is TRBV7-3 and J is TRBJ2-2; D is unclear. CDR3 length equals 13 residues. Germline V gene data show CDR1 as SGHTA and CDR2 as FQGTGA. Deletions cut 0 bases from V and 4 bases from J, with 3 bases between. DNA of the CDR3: TGTGCCAGCAGCTTAACTATCACCGGGGAGCTGTTTTTT. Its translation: CASSLTITGELFF.

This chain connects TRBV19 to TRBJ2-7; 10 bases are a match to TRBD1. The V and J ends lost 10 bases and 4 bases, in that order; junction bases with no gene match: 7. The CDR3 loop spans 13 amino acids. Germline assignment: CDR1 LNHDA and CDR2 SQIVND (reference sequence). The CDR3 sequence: CATRQGAAYEQYF. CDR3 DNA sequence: TGTGCCACCCGACAGGGGGCGGCGTACGAGCAGTACTTC.

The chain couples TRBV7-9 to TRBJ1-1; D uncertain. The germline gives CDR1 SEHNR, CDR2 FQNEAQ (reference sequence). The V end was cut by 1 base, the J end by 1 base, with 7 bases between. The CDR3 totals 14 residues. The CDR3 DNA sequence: TGTGCCAGCAGCTTAGGGTTTAGGAACACTGAAGCTTTCTTT. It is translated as CASSLGFRNTEAFF.

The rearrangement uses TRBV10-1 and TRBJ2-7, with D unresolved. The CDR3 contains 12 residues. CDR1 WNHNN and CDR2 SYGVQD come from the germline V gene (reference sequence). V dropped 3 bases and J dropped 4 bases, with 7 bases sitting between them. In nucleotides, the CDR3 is TGCGCCAGCAGTGACCCAGGATACGAGCAGTACTTC. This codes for CASSDPGYEQYF.

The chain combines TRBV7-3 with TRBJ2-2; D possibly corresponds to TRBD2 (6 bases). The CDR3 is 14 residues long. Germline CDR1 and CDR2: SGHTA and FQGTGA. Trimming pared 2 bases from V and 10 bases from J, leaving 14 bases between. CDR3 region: CASSLSLAGSELFF. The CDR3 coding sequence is TGTGCCAGCAGCTTATCACTTGCGGGATCGGAGCTGTTTTTT.

CDR3: CAWSGGRADTQYF. CDR3 bases: TGTGCCTGGAGTGGAGGGAGGGCCGATACGCAGTATTTT. The chain joins TRBV30 to TRBJ2-3; 7 bases align to TRBD2. Germline CDR1 is GTSNPN and CDR2 is SVGIG (reference sequence). The junction had 4 bases not matched to a gene; V was cut back by 1 base and J by 6 bases. This CDR3 contains 13 residues.

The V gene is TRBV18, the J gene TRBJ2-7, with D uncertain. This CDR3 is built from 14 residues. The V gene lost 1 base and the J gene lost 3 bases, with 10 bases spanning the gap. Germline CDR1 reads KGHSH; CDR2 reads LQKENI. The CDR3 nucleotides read TGTGCCAGCTCACCACTCGGAGAGTACTACGAGCAGTACTTC. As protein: CASSPLGEYYEQYF.

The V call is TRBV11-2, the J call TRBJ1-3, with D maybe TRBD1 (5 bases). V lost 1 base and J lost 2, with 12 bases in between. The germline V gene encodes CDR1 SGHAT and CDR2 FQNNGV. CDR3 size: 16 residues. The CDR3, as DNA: TGTGCCAGCAGCTTAGGTGCGGCCAGGGCTGGAAACACCATATATTTT. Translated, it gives CASSLGAARAGNTIYF.

The CDR3 loop reads CVRSSPRRGLSRFF. CDR3 in DNA: TGTGTCAGAAGCTCTCCCCGGCGGGGGCTGTCTCGGTTCTTC. The V gene is TRBV7-5, the J gene TRBJ2-1; the table calls TRBD2, which could not be checked here. TRBV7-5 is labeled a pseudogene. This CDR3 spans 14 amino acids.

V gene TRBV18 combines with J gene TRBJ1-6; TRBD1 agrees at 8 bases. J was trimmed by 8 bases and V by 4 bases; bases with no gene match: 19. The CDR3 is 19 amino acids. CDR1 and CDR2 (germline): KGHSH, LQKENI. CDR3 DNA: TGTGCCAGCTCACTCAATCCTGCCGCGCAGGGGGCGCGGGATTCACCCCTCCACTTT. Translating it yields CASSLNPAAQGARDSPLHF.

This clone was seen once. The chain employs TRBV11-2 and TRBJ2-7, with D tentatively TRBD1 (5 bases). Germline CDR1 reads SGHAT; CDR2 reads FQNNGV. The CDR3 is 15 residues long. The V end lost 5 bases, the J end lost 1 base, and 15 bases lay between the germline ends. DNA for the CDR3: TGTGCCAGCAGCACCGGACACATAATTTCCTACGAGCAGTACTTC. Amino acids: CASSTGHIISYEQYF.

In DNA, the CDR3 is TGTGCCAGCAGCTTGATGCAGGGGGATGGAAACACCATATATTTT. This translates into CASSLMQGDGNTIYF. The chain joins TRBV5-6 to TRBJ1-3; the match to TRBD1 covers 7 bases. The germline V gene encodes CDR1 SGHDT and CDR2 YYEEEE. Trimming removed 1 base from V and 3 bases from J; junction bases left unmatched: 4. This CDR3 spans 15 amino acids.

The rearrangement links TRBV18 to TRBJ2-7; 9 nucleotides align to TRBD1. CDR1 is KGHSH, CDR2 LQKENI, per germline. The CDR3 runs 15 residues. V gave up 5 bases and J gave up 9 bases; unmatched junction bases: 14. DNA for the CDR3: TGTGCCAGCTCAGACGGACAGGGGTCTTTACTGGGGCAGTACTTC. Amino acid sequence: CASSDGQGSLLGQYF.

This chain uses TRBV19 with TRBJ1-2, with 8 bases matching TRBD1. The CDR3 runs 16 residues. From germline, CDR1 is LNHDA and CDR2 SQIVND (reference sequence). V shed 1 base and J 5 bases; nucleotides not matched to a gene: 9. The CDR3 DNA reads TGTGCCAGTAGTATAGTTACCCAGGGGGCACGGTATGGCTACACCTTC. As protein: CASSIVTQGARYGYTF. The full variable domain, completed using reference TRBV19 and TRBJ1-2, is DGGITQSPKYLFRKEGQNVTLSCEQNLNHDAMYWYRQDPGQGLRLIYYSQIVNDFQKGDIAEGYSVSREKKESFPLTVTSAQKNPTAFYLCASSIVTQGARYGYTFGSGTRLTVV.

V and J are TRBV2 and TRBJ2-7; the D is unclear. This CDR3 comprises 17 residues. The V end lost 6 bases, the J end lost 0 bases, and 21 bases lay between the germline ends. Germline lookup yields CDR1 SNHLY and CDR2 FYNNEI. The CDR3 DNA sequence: TGTGCCAGCAGCCCAGCAGGCCCTCACCAGCACTCCTACGAGCAGTACTTC. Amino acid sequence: CASSPAGPHQHSYEQYF. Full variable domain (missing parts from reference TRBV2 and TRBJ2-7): EPEVTQTPSHQVTQMGQEVILRCVPISNHLYFYWYRQILGQKVEFLVSFYNNEISEKSEIFDDQFSVERPDGSNFTLKIRSTKLEDSAMYFCASSPAGPHQHSYEQYFGPGTRLTVT.

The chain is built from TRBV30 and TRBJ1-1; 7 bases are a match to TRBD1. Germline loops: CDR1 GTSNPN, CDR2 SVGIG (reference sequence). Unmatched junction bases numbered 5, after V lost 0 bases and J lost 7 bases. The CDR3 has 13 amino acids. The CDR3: CAWSVQGLGEAFF. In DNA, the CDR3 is TGTGCCTGGAGTGTACAGGGGTTGGGTGAAGCTTTCTTT.

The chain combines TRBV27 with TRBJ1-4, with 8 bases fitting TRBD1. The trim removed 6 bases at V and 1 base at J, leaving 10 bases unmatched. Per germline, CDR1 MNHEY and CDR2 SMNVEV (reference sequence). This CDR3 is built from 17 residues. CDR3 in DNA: TGTGCCAGCAGCCGACAGGGGTTAGTAGGAACTAATGAAAAACTGTTTTTT. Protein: CASSRQGLVGTNEKLFF.

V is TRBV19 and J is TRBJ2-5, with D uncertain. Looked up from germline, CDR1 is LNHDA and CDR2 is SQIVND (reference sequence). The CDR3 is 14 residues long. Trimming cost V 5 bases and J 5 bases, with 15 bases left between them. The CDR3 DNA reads TGTGCCAGTAGTCGCGACTCCGCGAAGGAGACCCAGTACTTC. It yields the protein CASSRDSAKETQYF.

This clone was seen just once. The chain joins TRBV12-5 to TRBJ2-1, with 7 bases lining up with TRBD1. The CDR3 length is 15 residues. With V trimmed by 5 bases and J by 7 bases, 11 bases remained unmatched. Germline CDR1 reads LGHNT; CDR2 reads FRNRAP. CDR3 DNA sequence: TGTGCTAGTGGTCTAAAGGACAGGCCTGTTAATGAGCAGTTCTTC. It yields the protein CASGLKDRPVNEQFF.

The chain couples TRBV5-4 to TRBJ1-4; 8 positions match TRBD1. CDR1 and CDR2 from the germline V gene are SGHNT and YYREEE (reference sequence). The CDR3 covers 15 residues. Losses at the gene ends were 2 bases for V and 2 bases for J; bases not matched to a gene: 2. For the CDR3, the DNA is TGTGCCAGCAGCTTAAGGACAGGGACTAATGAAAAACTGTTTTTT. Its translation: CASSLRTGTNEKLFF.